Listed here is a single T cell receptor beta chain. Germline V CDR1 and CDR2: SGHTA, FQGNSA. The CDR3 loop spans 16 amino acids. The V and J ends lost 2 bases and 1 base respectively, with 14 bases between them. TCRdb's copy holds only in-frame clones and misses some; the assay was immunoSEQ multiplex PCR. The sample carries about 140,000 clones, 80% to 90% recorded once. The data are from a study of T cell responses to AZD1222 COVID-19 vaccine. The chain recombines TRBV7-2 with TRBJ1-1; D is perhaps TRBD1 (5 bases). The sequence was collected from an adult in good health. The specimen was peripheral blood, collected on day 0 of AZD1222 vaccination. CDR3 DNA sequence: TGTGCCAGCAGCTTATCGGGGCCATGGTCGAACACTGAAGCTTTCTTT. Protein sequence: CASSLSGPWSNTEAFF.